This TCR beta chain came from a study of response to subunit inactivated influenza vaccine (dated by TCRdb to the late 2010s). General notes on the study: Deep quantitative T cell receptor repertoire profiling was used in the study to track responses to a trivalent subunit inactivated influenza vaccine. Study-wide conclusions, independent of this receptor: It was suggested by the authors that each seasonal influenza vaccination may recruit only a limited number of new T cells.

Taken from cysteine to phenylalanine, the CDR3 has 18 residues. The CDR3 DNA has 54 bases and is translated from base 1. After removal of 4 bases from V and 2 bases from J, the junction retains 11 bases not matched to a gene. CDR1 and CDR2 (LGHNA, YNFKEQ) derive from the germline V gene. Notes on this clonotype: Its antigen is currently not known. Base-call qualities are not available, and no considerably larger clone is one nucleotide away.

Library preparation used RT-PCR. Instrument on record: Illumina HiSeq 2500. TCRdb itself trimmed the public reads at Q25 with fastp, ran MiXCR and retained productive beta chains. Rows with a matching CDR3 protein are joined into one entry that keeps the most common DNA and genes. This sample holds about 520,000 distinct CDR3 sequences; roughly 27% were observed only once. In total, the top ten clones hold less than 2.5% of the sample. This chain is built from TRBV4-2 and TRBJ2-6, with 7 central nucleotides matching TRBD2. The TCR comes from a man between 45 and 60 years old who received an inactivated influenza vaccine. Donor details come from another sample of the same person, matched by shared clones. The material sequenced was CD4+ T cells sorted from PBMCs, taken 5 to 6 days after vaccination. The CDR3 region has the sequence CASSPRDYPYPGANVLTF. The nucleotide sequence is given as TGTGCCAGCAGCCCCCGGGACTACCCTTATCCTGGGGCCAACGTCCTGACTTTC.